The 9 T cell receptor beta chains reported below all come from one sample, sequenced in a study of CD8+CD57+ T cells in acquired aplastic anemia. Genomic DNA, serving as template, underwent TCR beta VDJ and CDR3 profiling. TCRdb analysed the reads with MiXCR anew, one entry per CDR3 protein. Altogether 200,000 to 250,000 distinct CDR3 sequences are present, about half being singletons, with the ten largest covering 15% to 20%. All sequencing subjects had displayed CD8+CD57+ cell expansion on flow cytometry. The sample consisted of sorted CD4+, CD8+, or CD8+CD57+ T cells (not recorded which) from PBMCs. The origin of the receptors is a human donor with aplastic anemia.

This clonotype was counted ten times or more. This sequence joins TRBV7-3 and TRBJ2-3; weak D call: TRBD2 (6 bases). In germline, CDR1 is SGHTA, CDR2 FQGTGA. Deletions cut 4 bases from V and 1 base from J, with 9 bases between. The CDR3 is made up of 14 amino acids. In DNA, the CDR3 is TGTGCCAGCAGCTCATCGGGGGGCACAGATACGCAGTATTTT. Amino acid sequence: CASSSSGGTDTQYF.

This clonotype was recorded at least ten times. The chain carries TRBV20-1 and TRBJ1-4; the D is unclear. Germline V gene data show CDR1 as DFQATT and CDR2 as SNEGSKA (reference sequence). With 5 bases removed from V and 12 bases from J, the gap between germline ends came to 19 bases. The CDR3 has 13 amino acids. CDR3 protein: CSAEVHSPGELFF. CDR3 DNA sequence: TGCAGTGCTGAGGTCCACTCCCCCGGGGAACTGTTTTTT.

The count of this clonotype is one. Written as DNA, the CDR3 is TGTGCCAGCAGCCCGACCCCTCCTAGTACGGGAAGCACAGATACGCAGTATTTT. This sequence encodes CASSPTPPSTGSTDTQYF. The rearrangement links TRBV7-8 to TRBJ2-3, with D perhaps TRBD2 (5 bases). Trimming removed 5 bases at V and 0 bases at J, with 21 bases between. This CDR3 spans 18 amino acids. CDR1 and CDR2 from the germline V gene are SGHVS and FQNEAQ. Variable domain in full (rest from reference TRBV7-8 and TRBJ2-3): GAGVSQSPRYKVAKRGQDVALRCDPISGHVSLFWYQQALGQGPEFLTYFQNEAQLDKSGLPSDRFFAERPEGSVSTLKIQRTQQEDSAVYLCASSPTPPSTGSTDTQYFGPGTRLTVL.

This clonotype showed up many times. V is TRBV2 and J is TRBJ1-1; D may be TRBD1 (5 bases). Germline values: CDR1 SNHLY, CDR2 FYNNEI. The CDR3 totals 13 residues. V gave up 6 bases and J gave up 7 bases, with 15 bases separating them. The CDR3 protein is CASSELRDDEAFF. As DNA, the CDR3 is TGTGCCAGCAGCGAACTCCGGGACGATGAAGCTTTCTTT.

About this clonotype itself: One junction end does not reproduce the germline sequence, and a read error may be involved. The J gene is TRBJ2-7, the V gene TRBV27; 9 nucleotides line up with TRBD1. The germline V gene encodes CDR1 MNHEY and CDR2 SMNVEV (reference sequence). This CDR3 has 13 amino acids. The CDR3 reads CASSFGSGQGTIF. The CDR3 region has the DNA TGTGCCAGCAGTTTTGGCTCCGGACAGGGGACCATCTTC.

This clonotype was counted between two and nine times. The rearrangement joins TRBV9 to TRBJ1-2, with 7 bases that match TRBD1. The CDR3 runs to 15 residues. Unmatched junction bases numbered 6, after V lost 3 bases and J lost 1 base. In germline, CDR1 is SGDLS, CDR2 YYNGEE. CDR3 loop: CASSEGTDLNYGYTF. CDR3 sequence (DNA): TGTGCCAGCAGCGAGGGGACAGATCTTAACTATGGCTACACCTTC. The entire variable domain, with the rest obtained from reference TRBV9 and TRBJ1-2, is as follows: DSGVTQTPKHLITATGQRVTLRCSPRSGDLSVYWYQQSLDQGLQFLIQYYNGEERAKGNILERFSAQQFPDLHSELNLSSLELGDSALYFCASSEGTDLNYGYTFGSGTRLTVV.

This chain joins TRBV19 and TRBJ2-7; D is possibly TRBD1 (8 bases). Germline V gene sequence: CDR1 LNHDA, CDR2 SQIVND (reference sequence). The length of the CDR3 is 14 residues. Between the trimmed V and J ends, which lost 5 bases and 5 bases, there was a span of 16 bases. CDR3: CASSQQGGRNEQYF. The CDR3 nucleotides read TGTGCCAGTAGTCAACAGGGGGGGCGAAACGAGCAGTACTTC.

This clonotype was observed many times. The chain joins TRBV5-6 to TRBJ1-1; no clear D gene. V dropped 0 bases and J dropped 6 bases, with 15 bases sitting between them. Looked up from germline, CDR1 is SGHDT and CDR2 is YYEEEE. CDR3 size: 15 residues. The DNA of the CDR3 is TGTGCCAGCAGCTTGGTTGGCCTCGAGTCGGCTGAAGCTTTCTTT. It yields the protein CASSLVGLESAEAFF.

This chain's CDR3 is CASSTTASSGYTF. CDR3 coding DNA: TGTGCCAGTAGCACGACAGCATCCTCGGGCTACACCTTC. The chain joins TRBV19 to TRBJ1-2; tentatively, D is TRBD1 (5 bases). V was shortened by 6 bases and J by 8 bases, with 16 bases between the two germline ends. The length of the CDR3 is 13 residues. Germline values: CDR1 LNHDA, CDR2 SQIVND (reference sequence).